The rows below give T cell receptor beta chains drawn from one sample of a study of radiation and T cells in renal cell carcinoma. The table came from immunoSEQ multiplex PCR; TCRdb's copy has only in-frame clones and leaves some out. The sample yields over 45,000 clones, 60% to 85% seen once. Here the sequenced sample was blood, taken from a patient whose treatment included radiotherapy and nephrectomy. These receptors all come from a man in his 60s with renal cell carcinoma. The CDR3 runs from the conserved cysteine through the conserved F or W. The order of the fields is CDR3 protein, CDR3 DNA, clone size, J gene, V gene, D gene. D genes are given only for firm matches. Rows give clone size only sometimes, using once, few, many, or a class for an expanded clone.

CASSRSISYEQYF	TGTGCCAGCAGCCGCAGTATAAGTTACGAGCAGTACTTC	NA	TRBJ2-7	TRBV5-5	NA
CASSMLGAATDTQYF	TGTGCCAGTAGTATGTTGGGGGCCGCCACAGATACGCAGTATTTT	NA	TRBJ2-3	TRBV19	NA
CASSQVRGAGDYGYTF	TGCGCCAGCAGCCAAGTAAGAGGGGCCGGGGACTATGGCTACACCTTC	NA	TRBJ1-2	TRBV4-3	NA
CASSSFRQGIAF	TGTGCCAGCAGTAGTTTTCGACAGGGAATCGCCTTC	few	TRBJ1-2	TRBV6-5	TRBD1
CASSWSGATTDTQYF	TGTGCCAGCAGCTGGAGCGGGGCGACCACAGATACGCAGTATTTT	NA	TRBJ2-3	TRBV7-6	TRBD2
CSPQVTDTQYF	TGCAGTCCCCAGGTCACAGATACGCAGTATTTT	NA	TRBJ2-3	TRBV20-1	NA
CASSVGGNNEQFF	TGTGCCAGCAGCGTAGGAGGGAACAATGAGCAGTTCTTC	NA	TRBJ2-1	TRBV9	NA
CATSRDWPTGEIQETQYF	TGTGCCACCAGCAGAGATTGGCCTACAGGGGAGATACAAGAGACCCAGTACTTC	NA	TRBJ2-5	TRBV15	TRBD1
CASSMGSSILSGNTIYF	TGTGCCAGTAGTATGGGGTCCTCTATCCTCTCTGGAAACACCATATATTTT	few	TRBJ1-3	TRBV19	NA
CASRFRDRGRPLNTGELFF	TGTGCCAGCAGATTCCGGGACAGGGGGCGGCCCTTGAACACCGGGGAGCTGTTTTTT	NA	TRBJ2-2	TRBV28	TRBD1
CASRGISSGTYEQYF	TGTGCCAGCAGGGGAATTTCTAGCGGCACCTACGAGCAGTACTTC	NA	TRBJ2-7	TRBV6-5	TRBD2
CASSFLIAGSSTDTQYF	TGCGCCAGCAGCTTTTTAATAGCGGGCTCTAGCACAGATACGCAGTATTTT	few	TRBJ2-3	TRBV5-1	TRBD2
CASSPGTGGASDTQYF	TGTGCCAGCTCACCAGGGACAGGGGGCGCGTCAGATACGCAGTATTTT	once	TRBJ2-3	TRBV18	TRBD1
CASSPQTQPQHF	TGTGCCAGTAGTCCGCAAACTCAGCCCCAGCATTTT	NA	TRBJ1-5	TRBV19	NA
CAWSATEEWYGYTF	TGTGCCTGGAGTGCCACGGAGGAGTGGTATGGCTACACCTTC	NA	TRBJ1-2	TRBV30	NA
CASSFRAFDEKLFF	TGTGCCAGCAGCTTCCGCGCGTTCGATGAAAAACTGTTTTTT	once	TRBJ1-4	TRBV7-9	NA
CASSLGGNSYNEQFF	TGTGCCAGCAGCTTGGGGGGTAACTCCTACAATGAGCAGTTCTTC	NA	TRBJ2-1	TRBV5-6	NA
CAVMRAGGYGYTF	TGTGCCGTAATGCGGGCAGGGGGCTATGGCTACACCTTC	NA	TRBJ1-2	TRBV30	TRBD1
CASRLDREETQYF	TGCGCCAGCAGATTGGACAGGGAAGAGACCCAGTACTTC	NA	TRBJ2-5	TRBV5-1	TRBD1
CASSQILRGLAFF	TGTGCCAGCAGTCAGATCCTACGGGGACTAGCTTTCTTT	NA	TRBJ1-1	TRBV27	NA
CASSLNILANTGELFF	TGCGCCAGCAGCTTGAATATACTCGCCAACACCGGGGAGCTGTTTTTT	NA	TRBJ2-2	TRBV5-1	NA
CASSTTDRLYGYTF	TGTGCCAGCAGTACGACGGACAGGCTGTATGGCTACACCTTC	NA	TRBJ1-2	TRBV6-5	TRBD1
CAWSADTQYF	TGTGCCTGGAGTGCAGATACGCAGTATTTT	NA	TRBJ2-3	TRBV30	NA
CASGLGGSYEQYF	TGTGCTAGTGGTTTGGGTGGATCCTACGAGCAGTACTTC	NA	TRBJ2-7	TRBV12-5	NA
CATRKLAGDLTGELFF	TGTGCCACCAGGAAACTAGCGGGAGATCTAACCGGGGAGCTGTTTTTT	NA	TRBJ2-2	TRBV15	TRBD2
CASSEEGRNYGYTF	TGTGCCAGCAGTGAGGAGGGACGGAACTATGGCTACACCTTC	once	TRBJ1-2	TRBV2	NA
CASSTSRGQPQHF	TGTGCCAGCAGTACCTCCCGGGGCCAGCCCCAGCATTTT	NA	TRBJ1-5	TRBV27	NA
CASSLGITGNTEAFF	TGTGCCAGCTCACTCGGGATTACGGGGAACACTGAAGCTTTCTTT	NA	TRBJ1-1	TRBV18	NA
CASSRYTQWETQYF	TGTGCCAGCAGTCGTTACACGCAGTGGGAGACCCAGTACTTC	once	TRBJ2-5	TRBV28	NA
CAWSFPRGYTF	TGTGCCTGGAGTTTCCCCCGCGGCTACACCTTC	NA	TRBJ1-2	TRBV30	NA
CASSEKDNTEAFF	TGTGCCAGCAGTGAGAAAGATAACACTGAAGCTTTCTTT	NA	TRBJ1-1	TRBV6-1	NA
CASSRGTGDRNQPQHF	TGTGCCAGCAGCCGGGGGACAGGGGATCGCAATCAGCCCCAGCATTTT	NA	TRBJ1-5	TRBV7-4	TRBD1
CASSLAAGTEAFF	TGCGCCAGCAGCTTGGCCGCAGGGACTGAAGCTTTCTTT	few	TRBJ1-1	TRBV5-1	NA
CASSQGPEDYGYTF	TGTGCCAGCAGCCAGGGGCCGGAGGACTATGGCTACACCTTC	NA	TRBJ1-2	TRBV4-2	NA
CASSLYPGTSYEQYF	TGTGCCAGCAGCTTATACCCAGGGACATCCTACGAGCAGTACTTC	NA	TRBJ2-7	TRBV7-2	NA
CASSLGGWTYEQYF	TGTGCCAGTAGTCTGGGGGGTTGGACCTACGAGCAGTACTTC	NA	TRBJ2-7	TRBV19	NA
CASSLRGDTEAFF	TGCGCCAGCAGCTTAAGGGGGGACACTGAAGCTTTCTTT	NA	TRBJ1-1	TRBV5-1	NA
CASSDGTGWETQYF	TGTGCCAGCAGTGACGGGACAGGATGGGAGACCCAGTACTTC	once	TRBJ2-5	TRBV6-5	TRBD1
CSVVRRRTEAFF	TGCAGCGTTGTACGCAGAAGGACTGAAGCTTTCTTT	few	TRBJ1-1	TRBV29-1	NA
CASSLGKGTGKNTEAFF	TGTGCCAGCAGCTTAGGTAAGGGGACAGGGAAGAACACTGAAGCTTTCTTT	NA	TRBJ1-1	TRBV11-2	TRBD1
CASSFSGRDTEAFF	TGTGCCAGCAGTTTCTCCGGGAGGGACACTGAAGCTTTCTTT	NA	TRBJ1-1	TRBV6-5	NA
CASSVDPQGTDTQYF	TGTGCCAGCAGCGTAGATCCCCAGGGCACAGATACGCAGTATTTT	NA	TRBJ2-3	TRBV9	NA
CASSGRQGIYEQYF	TGTGCCAGCAGTGGGAGACAGGGGATCTACGAGCAGTACTTC	NA	TRBJ2-7	TRBV6-5	TRBD1
CASSLGASDIDTQYF	TGTGCCAGCAGCTTAGGGGCTAGCGATATAGATACGCAGTATTTT	once	TRBJ2-3	TRBV7-2	NA
CASSRGEGYNEQFF	TGTGCCAGTAGTAGGGGAGAGGGCTACAATGAGCAGTTCTTC	NA	TRBJ2-1	TRBV19	NA
CASSQEGYRGTGVSVGKLFF	TGCGCCAGCAGCCAAGAAGGATATAGGGGGACAGGGGTATCGGTGGGAAAACTGTTTTTT	NA	TRBJ1-4	TRBV4-1	TRBD1
CASSGGLAYSYEQYF	TGTGCCAGCAGTGGGGGTCTAGCGTACTCCTACGAGCAGTACTTC	many	TRBJ2-7	TRBV2	NA
CSAGGFYGYTF	TGCAGTGCGGGAGGTTTCTATGGCTACACCTTC	NA	TRBJ1-2	TRBV20-1	NA
CASSLYRNSANYGYTF	TGTGCCAGCAGTTTATATAGGAACAGCGCAAACTATGGCTACACCTTC	NA	TRBJ1-2	TRBV27	NA
CASSDHSGTGGRITF	TGTGCCAGCAGCGATCATTCCGGGACAGGGGGGAGAATCACCTTC	NA	TRBJ1-2	TRBV7-2	TRBD1
CASSLIGETQYF	TGTGCCAGCAGCCTTATCGGGGAGACCCAGTACTTC	NA	TRBJ2-5	TRBV14	NA